Listed here are 9 T cell receptor beta chains from one sample, sequenced in a study of identical twins. TCRdb processed the 5' RACE reads anew with MiXCR; each CDR3 protein has one entry. The sample holds 200,000 to 250,000 distinct CDR3 sequences; more than 13% are singletons and the top ten take 7% to 9.5%. The sequencing sample was made of memory (CD45RO+) T cells sorted from blood. The receptors stem from a woman between 18 and 29 years old in good health.

This clonotype has just a few counts. The V gene is TRBV29-1, the J gene TRBJ1-6; TRBD1 agrees at 10 bases. The germline V gene encodes CDR1 SQVTM and CDR2 ANQGSEA. V lost 0 bases and J lost 6; bases outside the gene matches: 8. The CDR3 has 17 amino acids. The CDR3 DNA reads as TGCAGCGTTGAAGATCCCGGGACAGGGGACACTAATTCACCCCTCCACTTT. Protein: CSVEDPGTGDTNSPLHF.

The table lists this clonotype with a few counts. V usage is TRBV12-3 or TRBV12-4 and J usage is TRBJ2-7; a possible D gene is TRBD1 (6 bases). CDR3 size: 13 residues. Trimming took off 4 bases at V and 9 bases at J, with 16 bases between the two ends. The CDR3 sequence is CASSWTDYLGQYF. DNA of the CDR3: TGTGCCAGCAGTTGGACAGACTACCTGGGGCAGTACTTC.

This clonotype was recorded a few times. This rearrangement joins TRBV29-1 to TRBJ1-1; no definite D call. Trimming took 1 base from V and 1 from J, leaving 10 bases between them. Germline CDR1 SQVTM, CDR2 ANQGSEA. The CDR3 totals 14 residues. The CDR3 spells CSVEARVPNTEAFF. In nucleotides, the CDR3 is TGCAGCGTTGAAGCCCGGGTCCCGAACACTGAAGCTTTCTTT.

Only a few counts were recorded for this clonotype. Here the CDR3 DNA reads TGCAGTGCTACTGGGGACTACCCATACAATGAGCAGTTCTTC. The encoded protein is CSATGDYPYNEQFF. V gene TRBV20-1 combines with J gene TRBJ2-1, with TRBD2 matching 7 bases. The germline V gene has CDR1 DFQATT and CDR2 SNEGSKA (reference sequence). The CDR3 totals 14 residues. Trimming took 4 bases from V and 4 from J; bases not matched to a gene: 7.

This clonotype was seen a few times. A read error may account for a junction end that differs from germline. This rearrangement joins TRBV7-7 to TRBJ2-7; possibly TRBD1 for D (6 bases). CDR3 length: 14 amino acids. The V gene's germline CDR1 is SSHAT and CDR2 FNYEAQ (reference sequence). This CDR3 reads CASSPTTGAYEQYF. CDR3 in DNA: TGTGCTAGCAGCCCCACGACAGGAGCCTACGAGCAGTACTTC. The full variable domain, completed using reference TRBV7-7 and TRBJ2-7, is GAGVSQSPRYKVTKRGQDVTLRCDPISSHATLYWYQQALGQGPEFLTYFNYEAQPDKSGLPSDRFSAERPEGSISTLTIQRTEQRDSAMYRCASSPTTGAYEQYFGPGTRLTVT.

The sample holds a few counts of this clonotype. The rearrangement links TRBV20-1 to TRBJ2-6; a possible D gene is TRBD1 (6 bases). This CDR3 has 15 residues. CDR1 and CDR2 from the germline V gene are DFQATT and SNEGSKA (reference sequence). V lost 3 bases to trimming and J lost 6 bases, with 15 bases between them. CDR3 sequence (DNA): TGCAGTGCTAGGGCTACAGGGTTCAAGGCCAACGTCCTGACTTTC. Translating it yields CSARATGFKANVLTF.

The gene calls are TRBV6-1 and TRBJ2-7; TRBD1 matches at 8 bases. Germline V gene data show CDR1 as MNHNS and CDR2 as SASEGT. Trimming cost V 6 bases and J 7 bases; bases outside gene matches: 8. The CDR3 has 13 amino acids. The CDR3 nucleotides read TGTGCCAGCAGCATAACAGGGGGAGGAGAGCAGTACTTC. Translated, it gives CASSITGGGEQYF.

The V call is TRBV20-1, the J call TRBJ2-7; 9 bases fit TRBD1. CDR3 length equals 15 residues. J was trimmed by 3 bases and V by 4 bases; bases with no gene match: 10. Germline V gene sequence: CDR1 DFQATT, CDR2 SNEGSKA (reference sequence). DNA of the CDR3: TGCAGTGCTAATTTCATGGACAGGGGAGGCTACGAGCAGTACTTC. Its translation is CSANFMDRGGYEQYF.

At least ten counts were recorded for this clonotype. The chain links TRBV5-6 to TRBJ2-2, with D perhaps TRBD1 (6 bases). Germline V gives CDR1 SGHDT, CDR2 YYEEEE. V was pared by 1 base and J by 5 bases, with 15 bases between. The CDR3 length is 16 residues. In nucleotides, the CDR3 is TGTGCCAGCAGCTTGAAGATCAGGACAGTTACCGGGGAGCTGTTTTTT. Translated, it gives CASSLKIRTVTGELFF.